The source of this TCR beta chain is a study of blood T cell repertoires in COVID-19. Overall study: Acute and convalescent COVID-19 samples came from the United States, Italy and Spain.

V lost 5 bases and J 0 bases, leaving 10 bases between the germline ends. In germline, CDR1 is SGHAT, CDR2 FQNNGV. CDR3 length: 14 residues. Authors' methods: Nucleated cell number was recorded as an estimate derived from reference gene primer amplification. Profiling relied on immunoSEQ multiplex PCR, and the TCRdb table lists in-frame clones only, not all of them. That table is the source of V, J and clone size, and D and trimming were worked out from the DNA. The table lists over 350,000 clones, roughly 91% of them singletons, with roughly 4.3% in the top ten. Sequenced input: peripheral blood. The receptor was derived from a young woman with acute or convalescent COVID-19. The V gene is TRBV11-2, the J gene TRBJ1-1, with D hard to call. In DNA, the CDR3 is TGTGCCAGCAGCCTACCGCCTATGAACACTGAAGCTTTCTTT. It translates to CASSLPPMNTEAFF. The full variable domain, its missing parts supplied by reference TRBV11-2 and TRBJ1-1, is EAGVAQSPRYKIIEKRQSVAFWCNPISGHATLYWYQQILGQGPKLLIQFQNNGVVDDSQLPKDRFSAERLKGVDSTLKIQPAKLEDSAVYLCASSLPPMNTEAFFGQGTRLTVV.